This record covers a single T cell receptor beta chain. These data come from a study of blood T cell repertoires in COVID-19. This CDR3 is built from 15 residues. Per the germline V gene, CDR1 is SGHTA and CDR2 is FQGNSA. The junction had 7 bases not matched to a gene; V was cut back by 0 bases and J by 7 bases. Using immunoSEQ multiplex PCR, the repertoire was profiled, and TCRdb retains in-frame clones only, with some absent. Altogether over 300,000 clones are present, roughly 90% being singletons, with the ten largest covering around 1.2%. Sequenced sample: peripheral blood. This TCR came from a man in his forties or fifties with acute or convalescent COVID-19. The V and J genes are TRBV7-2 and TRBJ2-5; 8 nucleotides align to TRBD2. CDR3 region: CASSLAGTRVGTQYF. The CDR3 nucleotides are TGTGCCAGCAGCTTAGCCGGGACTAGAGTGGGGACCCAGTACTTC.